The rows below give T cell receptor beta chains drawn from one sample of a study of beta chain features in type 1 diabetes. Produced via immunoSEQ multiplex PCR; TCRdb's table is partial and in-frame only. The sample includes roughly 150,000 clones, 8.5% to 14% of them seen just once. Sequences were obtained from central memory CD4+ T cells from blood. The receptors shown here come from a man between 18 and 35 years old in good health. CDR3s include the opening cysteine and the closing phenylalanine or tryptophan. Each record gives: CDR3 protein, CDR3 DNA, J gene, clone size, CDR3 length, V gene, D gene. D genes are given only for firm matches. Some rows have no size entry. The others give once, few or many, or a class for an expanded clone.

CDR3aa: CASSLGSSQETQYF
CDR3nt: TGTGCCAGCAGCTTAGGTTCCAGTCAAGAGACCCAGTACTTC
j_gene: TRBJ2-5
abundance: .
len: 14
v_gene: TRBV11-2
d_gene: .

CDR3aa: CASSGDRDSPLHF
CDR3nt: TGTGCCAGCAGCGGGGATCGTGATTCACCCCTCCACTTT
j_gene: TRBJ1-6
abundance: .
len: 13
v_gene: TRBV9
d_gene: .

CDR3aa: CASSLTHGSYEQYF
CDR3nt: TGTGCCAGCAGCTTAACGCACGGTTCCTACGAGCAGTACTTC
j_gene: TRBJ2-7
abundance: .
len: 14
v_gene: TRBV7-3
d_gene: .

CDR3aa: CASSRAGQANTGELFF
CDR3nt: TGTGCCAGCTCACGCGCTGGACAGGCGAACACCGGGGAGCTGTTTTTT
j_gene: TRBJ2-2
abundance: few
len: 16
v_gene: TRBV18
d_gene: TRBD1

CDR3aa: CASSPRLAGTDEQFF
CDR3nt: TGTGCCAGCTCACCACGACTAGCGGGGACGGATGAGCAGTTCTTC
j_gene: TRBJ2-1
abundance: few
len: 15
v_gene: TRBV18
d_gene: TRBD2

CDR3aa: CASSPHTNEQFF
CDR3nt: TGTGCCAGCAGCCCACATACCAATGAGCAGTTCTTC
j_gene: TRBJ2-1
abundance: .
len: 12
v_gene: TRBV7-2
d_gene: .

CDR3aa: CASRDRGREDTQYF
CDR3nt: TGTGCCAGTAGGGACAGGGGGCGAGAAGATACGCAGTATTTT
j_gene: TRBJ2-3
abundance: few
len: 14
v_gene: TRBV19
d_gene: TRBD1

CDR3aa: CASSLETGRNIQYF
CDR3nt: TGTGCCAGCAGCTTAGAAACTGGCCGGAACATTCAGTACTTC
j_gene: TRBJ2-4
abundance: many
len: 14
v_gene: TRBV11-1
d_gene: .

CDR3aa: CASSDPGKQNEKLFF
CDR3nt: TGTGCCAGCAGTGATCCAGGGAAGCAGAATGAAAAACTGTTTTTT
j_gene: TRBJ1-4
abundance: .
len: 15
v_gene: TRBV25-1
d_gene: .

CDR3aa: CASSQDVRQSYNEQFF
CDR3nt: TGCGCCAGCAGCCAAGATGTAAGACAGTCCTACAATGAGCAGTTCTTC
j_gene: TRBJ2-1
abundance: few
len: 16
v_gene: TRBV4-3
d_gene: .

CDR3aa: CASSDLPDGGPQHF
CDR3nt: TGTGCCAGCAGTGACCTTCCGGACGGCGGGCCCCAGCATTTT
j_gene: TRBJ1-5
abundance: .
len: 14
v_gene: TRBV25-1
d_gene: .

CDR3aa: CASSQQETQYF
CDR3nt: TGTGCCAGCAGTCAACAAGAGACCCAGTACTTC
j_gene: TRBJ2-5
abundance: .
len: 11
v_gene: TRBV25-1
d_gene: .

CDR3aa: CASSDGLGPGYEQYF
CDR3nt: TGTGCCAGCAGTGACGGACTAGGACCGGGGTACGAGCAGTACTTC
j_gene: TRBJ2-7
abundance: few
len: 15
v_gene: TRBV6-1
d_gene: TRBD2

CDR3aa: CASSFPDWMEETQYF
CDR3nt: TGTGCCAGCAGCTTTCCCGACTGGATGGAAGAGACCCAGTACTTC
j_gene: TRBJ2-5
abundance: .
len: 15
v_gene: TRBV7-8
d_gene: .

CDR3aa: CASIGAGTDTQYF
CDR3nt: TGTGCCAGCATCGGAGCGGGCACAGATACGCAGTATTTT
j_gene: TRBJ2-3
abundance: .
len: 13
v_gene: TRBV7-2
d_gene: .

CDR3aa: CASSPDGFSYGYTF
CDR3nt: TGTGCCAGCAGCCCGGACGGATTTTCCTATGGCTACACCTTC
j_gene: TRBJ1-2
abundance: few
len: 14
v_gene: TRBV7-6
d_gene: .

CDR3aa: CASSANRGRGNEQFF
CDR3nt: TGTGCCAGCAGTGCTAACAGGGGGCGGGGCAATGAGCAGTTCTTC
j_gene: TRBJ2-1
abundance: few
len: 15
v_gene: TRBV9
d_gene: TRBD1

CDR3aa: CASSLYDFSYNEQFF
CDR3nt: TGTGCCAGCAGTTTATATGATTTCTCCTACAATGAGCAGTTCTTC
j_gene: TRBJ2-1
abundance: few
len: 15
v_gene: TRBV27
d_gene: .

CDR3aa: CARSFNGQEDFTEAFF
CDR3nt: TGTGCCAGAAGCTTCAACGGACAGGAGGATTTCACTGAAGCTTTCTTT
j_gene: TRBJ1-1
abundance: .
len: 16
v_gene: TRBV5-3
d_gene: TRBD1

CDR3aa: CSASTGGYEQYF
CDR3nt: TGCAGCGCCTCCACAGGGGGCTACGAGCAGTACTTC
j_gene: TRBJ2-7
abundance: .
len: 12
v_gene: TRBV29-1
d_gene: TRBD1

CDR3aa: CASEGGQGKTYEQYF
CDR3nt: TGTGCCAGCGAGGGCGGACAGGGAAAGACCTACGAGCAGTACTTC
j_gene: TRBJ2-7
abundance: many
len: 15
v_gene: TRBV28
d_gene: TRBD1

CDR3aa: CASSHSDGNNEQFF
CDR3nt: TGTGCCAGCAGCCACTCGGACGGGAACAATGAGCAGTTCTTC
j_gene: TRBJ2-1
abundance: .
len: 14
v_gene: TRBV5-4
d_gene: .

CDR3aa: CASSSGAGVEQYF
CDR3nt: TGTGCCAGCAGTTCCGGGGCAGGCGTCGAGCAGTACTTC
j_gene: TRBJ2-7
abundance: few
len: 13
v_gene: TRBV6-5
d_gene: .

CDR3aa: CASSSGSNTEAFF
CDR3nt: TGCGCCAGCAGTTCTGGCTCGAACACTGAAGCTTTCTTT
j_gene: TRBJ1-1
abundance: .
len: 13
v_gene: TRBV5-1
d_gene: .

CDR3aa: CASSLDLGDEQYF
CDR3nt: TGTGCCAGCAGCTTAGACCTGGGGGACGAGCAGTACTTC
j_gene: TRBJ2-7
abundance: few
len: 13
v_gene: TRBV11-2
d_gene: .